Sequencing of this T cell receptor beta chain was carried out in a study of blood T cells in healthy people across ages. Across the study: Per every two T cells, about one barcoded beta molecule was captured by template switching.

For the second PCR, which ran for about 7 to 11 cycles, a sample-barcoded 5' primer and a J-beta primer mix were used. TCRdb re-derived calls from the 5' RACE reads in MiXCR, one entry per CDR3 protein. The sample lists 700,000 or so distinct CDR3 sequences, 22% occurring once. This CDR3 has 16 amino acids. V gave up 4 bases and J gave up 0 bases, with 12 bases separating them. Germline CDR1 and CDR2: ENHRY and SYGVKD. Sample: blood. This sequence joins TRBV10-3 and TRBJ1-4; unclear D gene. This receptor was obtained from a man in his 70s in good health. The CDR3 region has the DNA TGTGCCATCAGTGCGGGCAGCCGCACAACTAATGAAAAACTGTTTTTT. It translates to CAISAGSRTTNEKLFF.